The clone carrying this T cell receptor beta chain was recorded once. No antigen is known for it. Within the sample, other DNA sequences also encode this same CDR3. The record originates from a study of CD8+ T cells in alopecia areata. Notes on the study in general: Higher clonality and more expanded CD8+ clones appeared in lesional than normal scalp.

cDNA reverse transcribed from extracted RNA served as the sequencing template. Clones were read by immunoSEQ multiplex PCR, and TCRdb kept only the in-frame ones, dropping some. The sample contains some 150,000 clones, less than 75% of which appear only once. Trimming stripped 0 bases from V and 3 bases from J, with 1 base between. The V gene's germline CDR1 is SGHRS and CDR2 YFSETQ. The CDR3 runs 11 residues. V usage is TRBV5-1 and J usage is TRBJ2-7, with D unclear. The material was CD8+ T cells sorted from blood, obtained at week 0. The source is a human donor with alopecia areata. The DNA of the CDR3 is TGCGCCAGCAGCTTGGACTACGAGCAGTACTTC. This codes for CASSLDYEQYF.